This T cell receptor beta chain was captured by sequencing in a study of cytomegalovirus exposure and HLA in healthy donors. Both 60 Vbeta primers and 13 Jbeta primers went into the PCR. Assay: immunoSEQ multiplex PCR; the TCRdb copy retains only in-frame clones and omits some. The sample holds about 200,000 clones, around 77% seen once. Looked up from germline, CDR1 is GTSNPN and CDR2 is SVGIG (reference sequence). This CDR3 has 15 amino acids. V dropped 2 bases and J dropped 5; count of bases not matched to a gene: 9. The clonotype originates from a woman in her thirties in good health and CMV-seronegative. V usage is TRBV30 and J usage is TRBJ2-3; 8 nucleotides align to TRBD2. Sequencing input: PBMCs. CDR3 in DNA: TGTGCCTGGAGTTTGATAGCGGGACGTATAGATACGCAGTATTTT. It is translated as CAWSLIAGRIDTQYF.